This T cell receptor beta chain was recorded in a study of T-cell memory formation after mild COVID-19. Study results and limitations: A subset of responding clones appeared in pre-infection memory, suggesting cross-reactive memory joined. CD4+ contracting clones were found mainly in CM and EM, and CD8+ ones in EMRA.

This clonotype was observed at least ten times. Its antigen is undetermined. TCRdb redid the calling of the 5' RACE reads with MiXCR, one entry per CDR3 protein. Here the sample spans 300,000 to 400,000 distinct CDR3 sequences, approximately 16% being singletons. The CDR3 is 13 residues long. CDR1 and CDR2 from the germline V gene are SEHNR and FQNEAQ (reference sequence). The V gene lost 4 bases and the J gene lost 6 bases, with 13 bases spanning the gap. The chain is built from TRBV7-9 and TRBJ2-7; the D gene is possibly TRBD2 (7 bases). This receptor was identified in a man aged 18-30 years who had mild COVID-19 (a few samples of this study predate the infection). Cell type and time point are not known. The source material was PBMCs or a T cell subset sorted from them (not recorded which). Here the CDR3 reads CASSSQGGVEQYF. Written as DNA, the CDR3 is TGTGCCAGCAGCTCCCAAGGGGGGGTCGAGCAGTACTTC.